The 10 T cell receptor beta chains listed next were all sequenced from one sample in a study of graft-versus-host responses after intestinal transplantation. The antigens of these receptors remain unknown. Here immunoSEQ multiplex PCR was the method, and the copy in TCRdb shows in-frame clones only, minus some. The table includes roughly 120,000 clones, around 94% detected once. The specimen comprised unstimulated CD8+ T cells sorted from spleen or lymph node cells, sampled before transplant. The receptors originated from a human donor who was the organ donor for an intestinal transplant.

The chain is built from TRBV9 and TRBJ1-4; D is uncertain. Germline V CDR1 and CDR2: SGDLS, YYNGEE. The CDR3 is 17 amino acids. Trimming cost V 0 bases and J 6 bases, with 18 bases left between them. The CDR3 DNA reads TGTGCCAGCAGCGTAGCCCACGAGAAGGCCGAAGATGAAAAACTGTTTTTT. Translation: CASSVAHEKAEDEKLFF.

With regard to this clone: Germline is not matched at one junction end, which may reflect a read error. This sequence joins TRBV5-4 and TRBJ2-7; maybe TRBD2 (5 bases). The CDR3 length is 13 residues. CDR1 and CDR2 from the germline V gene are SGHNT and YYREEE (reference sequence). The CDR3 nucleotides read TGTGTCAGCGGTGGACGGGACTCCTACGAGCAGTACTTC. Its translation is CVSGGRDSYEQYF. The full variable domain, its missing parts supplied by reference TRBV5-4 and TRBJ2-7, is ETGVTQSPTHLIKTRGQQVTLRCSSQSGHNTVSWYQQALGQGPQFIFQYYREEENGRGNFPPRFSGLQFPNYSSELNVNALELDDSALYLCVSGGRDSYEQYFGPGTRLTVT.

The chain uses TRBV7-9 and TRBJ1-1; no definite D call. Germline lookup yields CDR1 SEHNR and CDR2 FQNEAQ (reference sequence). With 1 base removed from V and 5 bases from J, the gap between germline ends came to 17 bases. CDR3 size: 16 residues. The CDR3 here is CASSLVRLYRETEAFF. In DNA, the CDR3 is TGTGCCAGCAGCTTAGTTAGGCTGTACCGGGAGACTGAAGCTTTCTTT.

The sample holds one count of this clone. In nucleotides, the CDR3 is TGCGCCAGCAGCTACCCCGGACAGGGGTCCAATGAGCAGTTCTTC. It specifies CASSYPGQGSNEQFF. The chain has TRBV4-1 and TRBJ2-1, with 9 positions matching TRBD1. Germline CDR1 and CDR2: MGHRA and YSYEKL. V lost 5 bases and J lost 6; bases outside the gene matches: 8. The CDR3 runs to 15 residues.

Only one count was recorded for this clone. The rearrangement joins TRBV19 to TRBJ2-1; 13 bases match TRBD2. Germline trimming cut 1 base from V and 7 bases from J; bases unmatched to any gene: 1. The CDR3 contains 15 residues. The germline CDR1 and CDR2 sequences are LNHDA and SQIVND (reference sequence). CDR3 region: CASSIGLAGGNEQFF. CDR3 sequence (DNA): TGTGCCAGTAGTATAGGACTAGCGGGAGGTAATGAGCAGTTCTTC.

For this clone: Other DNA sequences from this sample encode an identical CDR3 as well. The gene calls are TRBV4-2 and TRBJ2-7, with a tentative D call TRBD2 (5 bases). CDR1 LGHNA and CDR2 YNFKEQ come from the germline V gene. The CDR3 contains 14 residues. Trimming shortened V by 0 bases and J by 0 bases, and 6 bases separated the two germline ends. The CDR3, as DNA: TGTGCCAGCAGCCAAGATGCGGGCTCCTACGAGCAGTACTTC. This gives the protein CASSQDAGSYEQYF.

This chain joins TRBV6-6 and TRBJ2-3; TRBD2 is a possible D gene (6 bases). In germline, CDR1 is MNHNY, CDR2 SVGAGI (reference sequence). This CDR3 spans 16 amino acids. Trimming shortened V by 0 bases and J by 0 bases, and 10 bases separated the two germline ends. CDR3 loop: CASSYSYSGSTDTQYF. CDR3 sequence (DNA): TGTGCCAGCAGTTACTCCTATAGCGGAAGCACAGATACGCAGTATTTT.

This clone was counted between two and nine times. The CDR3, as DNA: TGCGCCAGCAGCGTTGGCCTAGCCGGAGGCAATGAGCAGTTCTTC. Amino acids: CASSVGLAGGNEQFF. The J gene is TRBJ2-1, the V gene TRBV5-1; weak D call: TRBD2 (5 bases). The CDR3 runs 15 residues. Germline lookup yields CDR1 SGHRS and CDR2 YFSETQ. V was cut by 4 bases and J by 6 bases, with 17 bases left in between.

This clone appeared a single time. This chain uses TRBV4-1 with TRBJ2-3, with D possibly TRBD2 on 5 matching bases. This CDR3 spans 15 amino acids. V lost 0 bases, J lost 6 bases, and 13 bases lay in between. In germline, CDR1 is MGHRA, CDR2 YSYEKL. The CDR3 region has the DNA TGCGCCAGCAGCCAAGAGAGGGAATTCCGGGATACGCAGTATTTT. Translating gives CASSQEREFRDTQYF.

This chain links TRBV4-3 with TRBJ2-1, with D perhaps given as TRBD1 or TRBD2 (5 bases each). The CDR3 is 17 amino acids. V lost 0 bases and J 8 bases, leaving 20 bases between the germline ends. CDR1 is LGHNA and CDR2 is YSLEER in the germline V gene. CDR3 sequence: CASSQDLWAGWGDEQFF. Here the CDR3 DNA reads TGCGCCAGCAGCCAAGATTTGTGGGCAGGGTGGGGAGATGAGCAGTTCTTC.